The rows below give T cell receptor beta chains drawn from one sample of a study of T cell responses to AZD1222 COVID-19 vaccine. TCRdb's table, derived via immunoSEQ multiplex PCR, lists solely in-frame clones and lacks some. Of 150,000 to 200,000 clones in the sample, 94% were seen once. The input for sequencing was peripheral blood, taken on day 0 of AZD1222 vaccination. These receptors came from an adult in good health. Both conserved end residues are part of each CDR3. Fields, in order: V gene, D gene, clone size, J gene, CDR3 DNA, CDR3 protein. The D gene is left open where the match is weak. Clone size is not always given. Where it is, it says once, few, many or a class for expanded clones.

>TRBV15|NA|NA|TRBJ1-4
TGTGCCACCAGCAGAGATCCCACTGGGGGTGAAAAACTGTTTTTT
CATSRDPTGGEKLFF
>TRBV12-5|NA|NA|TRBJ1-1
TGTGCTAGTGCCTCCTCCCTAGACACTGAAGCTTTCTTT
CASASSLDTEAFF
>TRBV5-1|NA|NA|TRBJ1-1
TGCGCCAGCCGCAAAACAGTGAACACTGAAGCTTTCTTT
CASRKTVNTEAFF
>TRBV29-1|TRBD2|NA|TRBJ2-5
TGCAGCGTTGAATTAGCGGGAGTGAAGACCCAGTACTTC
CSVELAGVKTQYF
>TRBV7-3|NA|NA|TRBJ1-1
TGTGCCAGCAGCTTAACCATGAACACTGAAGCTTTCTTT
CASSLTMNTEAFF
>TRBV10-3|NA|NA|TRBJ2-7
TGTGCCATCAGTTTCAGCGGCTCCTACGAGCAGTACTTC
CAISFSGSYEQYF
>TRBV30|TRBD1|NA|TRBJ2-3
TGTGCCTGGAGTGAGATGACAGGGCTCACAGATACGCAGTATTTT
CAWSEMTGLTDTQYF
>TRBV30|NA|NA|TRBJ1-6
TGTGCCTGGAGTATAGCGGGGTCTGATTCACCCCTCCACTTT
CAWSIAGSDSPLHF
>TRBV7-3|NA|NA|TRBJ1-4
TGTGCCAGCAGCCAGAGGGTTGTCAGGGCGGTCGAAAAACTGTTTTTT
CASSQRVVRAVEKLFF
>TRBV7-2|TRBD2|NA|TRBJ2-2
TGTGCCAGCAGCCCCCCAGAGCGGGAGGAAACCGGGGAGCTGTTTTTT
CASSPPEREETGELFF
>TRBV7-2|TRBD2|NA|TRBJ2-1
TGTGCCAGCAGCTTAGGGGGTGGGAGGGGTTCCTACAATGAGCAGTTCTTC
CASSLGGGRGSYNEQFF
>TRBV15|TRBD2|few|TRBJ2-1
TGTGCCACCAGCAGACAAGGGGGACTAGCGGGGCTGGAGCAGTTCTTC
CATSRQGGLAGLEQFF
>TRBV6-5|NA|NA|TRBJ1-2
TGTGCCAGCAGTTACTCGATGCACGGTCATGGCTACACCTTC
CASSYSMHGHGYTF
>TRBV6-5|NA|NA|TRBJ2-7
TGTGCCAGCAGTTACTCCACCTCCTACGAGCAGTACTTC
CASSYSTSYEQYF
>TRBV28|NA|NA|TRBJ2-7
TGTGCCAGCAGGGACGCCTGGGAGCAGTACTTC
CASRDAWEQYF
>TRBV3-1/TRBV3-2|TRBD2|NA|TRBJ2-3
TGTGCCAGCAGCTCCTTAGCGGGACCGACGCAGTATTTT
CASSSLAGPTQYF
>TRBV2|NA|NA|TRBJ2-2
TGTGCCACCATTAGCGGAGAGAACACCGGGGAGCTGTTTTTT
CATISGENTGELFF
>TRBV6-5|NA|NA|TRBJ1-2
TGTGCCAGCAGTTACGGGGGCGGGGATGGCTACACCTTC
CASSYGGGDGYTF
>TRBV19|NA|NA|TRBJ1-5
TGTGCCAGTAGTACCACCCAGGGTTGGAGTCAGCCCCAGCATTTT
CASSTTQGWSQPQHF
>TRBV4-1|TRBD1|NA|TRBJ1-1
TGCGCCAGCAGCCAAAAGGGCTGGGCGGGACAGCCGACCGAAGCTTTCTTT
CASSQKGWAGQPTEAFF
>TRBV6-5|NA|once|TRBJ1-1
TGTGCCAGCAGTATCAGCTACACGAACACTGAAGCTTTCTTT
CASSISYTNTEAFF
>TRBV28|NA|few|TRBJ1-4
TGTGCCAGCAGACCGGGAGGTGAAAAACTGTTTTTT
CASRPGGEKLFF
>TRBV5-1|NA|once|TRBJ1-1
TGCGCCAGCAGCTCAACCCCGGGCCGGACCGCTGAAGCTTTCTTT
CASSSTPGRTAEAFF
>TRBV7-3|NA|NA|TRBJ2-1
TGTGCCAGCAGCAGACCAGGGAATGAGCAGTTCTTC
CASSRPGNEQFF
>TRBV5-1|NA|once|TRBJ1-5
TGCGCCAGCAGCTTGGCCCCGGGGCAGCCCCAGCATTTT
CASSLAPGQPQHF
>TRBV7-2|TRBD2|NA|TRBJ2-7
TGTGCCAGCAGGGCTAGCGGGAGCTACGAGCAGTACTTC
CASRASGSYEQYF
>TRBV28|TRBD1|once|TRBJ1-2
TGTGCCACGGACAGGGCCTCTATTAGCTATGGCTACACCTTC
CATDRASISYGYTF
>TRBV9|NA|once|TRBJ1-3
TGTGCCAGCAGCGTAGCTGTTGGCTCTGGAAACACCATATATTTT
CASSVAVGSGNTIYF
>TRBV6-5|NA|NA|TRBJ1-2
TGTGCCAGCTCGAACTGGGGGGGGGACGGTGTTGGCTACACCTTC
CASSNWGGDGVGYTF
>TRBV6-5|NA|NA|TRBJ1-1
TGTGCCAGCAGTTTGGCCACTGAAGCTTTCTTT
CASSLATEAFF
>TRBV4-3|TRBD2|NA|TRBJ2-1
TGCGCCAGCAGCCAAGAAGCGGGAGGGGTCTACAATGAGCAGTTCTTC
CASSQEAGGVYNEQFF
>TRBV5-1|NA|NA|TRBJ2-7
TGCGCCAGCAGCTTGTGGGGGCGCGGCGAGCAGTACTTC
CASSLWGRGEQYF
>TRBV6-5|TRBD1|NA|TRBJ1-1
TGTGCCAGCAGTAATATCCGGGACAGGGCTACTGAAGCTTTCTTT
CASSNIRDRATEAFF
>TRBV3-1/TRBV3-2|NA|NA|TRBJ2-3
TGTGCCAGCAGCCAAGGACAGCGACGCACAGATACGCAGTATTTT
CASSQGQRRTDTQYF
>TRBV6-5|NA|NA|TRBJ2-5
TGTGCCAGCGGGCCCCGAGGGACCCAGTACTTC
CASGPRGTQYF
>TRBV7-7|NA|few|TRBJ1-5
TGTGCTAGCAGCCCGGGCCTCCATCAGCCCCAGCATTTT
CASSPGLHQPQHF
>TRBV13|TRBD2|NA|TRBJ2-7
TGTGCCAGCAGACGGGGGACTAGCGGGAACTACGAGCAGTACTTC
CASRRGTSGNYEQYF
>TRBV4-2|TRBD1|NA|TRBJ2-7
TGTGCCAGCAGCGAGAGTCAAACGGGACAGGGTAGGAACGAGCAGTACTTC
CASSESQTGQGRNEQYF
>TRBV6-5|NA|NA|TRBJ1-5
TGTGCCAGCACTGGACAGAGTGACCAGCCCCAGCATTTT
CASTGQSDQPQHF
>TRBV10-2|TRBD2|NA|TRBJ2-3
TGCGCCAGCCAAGCATTCAGCGGGAGGGCAGATACGCAGTATTTT
CASQAFSGRADTQYF
>TRBV5-1|NA|NA|TRBJ2-7
TGCGCCAGCAGCTTGGACAGCTACAGCTCCTACGAGCAGTACTTC
CASSLDSYSSYEQYF
>TRBV12-2|NA|NA|TRBJ2-6
TGTGCAAGTCGCAAATGGGACAGGGAATTCTCTGGGGCCAACGTCCTGACTTTC
CASRKWDREFSGANVLTF
>TRBV6-2/TRBV6-3|TRBD2|NA|TRBJ2-7
TGTGCCAGCAGTTACTCCGGACTAGCGGGAGCGATTGCTCCCGAGCAGTACTTC
CASSYSGLAGAIAPEQYF
>TRBV3-1/TRBV3-2|NA|NA|TRBJ1-1
TGTGCCAGCAGCCCATCAGGGATACTGAACACTGAAGCTTTCTTT
CASSPSGILNTEAFF
>TRBV27|TRBD1|NA|TRBJ1-4
TGTGCCAGCGGGGACAGGGCGAATGAAAAACTGTTTTTT
CASGDRANEKLFF
>TRBV19|TRBD2|once|TRBJ2-5
TGTGCCAGTAGTGTGACTAGCGGGGGGTACCAAGAGACCCAGTACTTC
CASSVTSGGYQETQYF
>TRBV27|NA|NA|TRBJ2-7
TGTGCCAGCAGTCCAGGACAGTACTACGAGCAGTACTTC
CASSPGQYYEQYF
>TRBV19|NA|NA|TRBJ2-7
TGTGCCAGTAGTTGGGGACCTTCCTACGAGCAGTACTTC
CASSWGPSYEQYF
>TRBV12-3/TRBV12-4|NA|once|TRBJ1-2
TGTGCCAGCAGCTCGATAGAGCGGAGCGGCTACACCTTC
CASSSIERSGYTF
>TRBV18|NA|NA|TRBJ2-2
TGTGCCAGCTCACCGGGCCGAGGGTCTAACGGGGAGCTGTTTTTT
CASSPGRGSNGELFF
>TRBV12-3/TRBV12-4|NA|NA|TRBJ2-5
TGTGCCAGCAGTTTAGCTCCGCGGGAGACCCAGTACTTC
CASSLAPRETQYF
>TRBV11-2|TRBD2|NA|TRBJ2-7
TGTGCCAGCAGCTTAGGGGAGGGACTAGCGGTAGCCTGGGACGAGCAGTACTTC
CASSLGEGLAVAWDEQYF
>TRBV11-1|NA|NA|TRBJ1-1
TGTGCCAGCAGCCGCCAGGAGGTAAACACTGAAGCTTTCTTT
CASSRQEVNTEAFF
>TRBV5-4|TRBD2|NA|TRBJ2-7
TGTGCCAGCAGCCCGTCCCCGGGACTAGCGGGAGACTCCTACGAGCAGTACTTC
CASSPSPGLAGDSYEQYF
>TRBV28|NA|NA|TRBJ1-1
TGTGCCAGCAGTTCCCCAATTGGGGGGTGGGGAAACACTGAAGCTTTCTTT
CASSSPIGGWGNTEAFF